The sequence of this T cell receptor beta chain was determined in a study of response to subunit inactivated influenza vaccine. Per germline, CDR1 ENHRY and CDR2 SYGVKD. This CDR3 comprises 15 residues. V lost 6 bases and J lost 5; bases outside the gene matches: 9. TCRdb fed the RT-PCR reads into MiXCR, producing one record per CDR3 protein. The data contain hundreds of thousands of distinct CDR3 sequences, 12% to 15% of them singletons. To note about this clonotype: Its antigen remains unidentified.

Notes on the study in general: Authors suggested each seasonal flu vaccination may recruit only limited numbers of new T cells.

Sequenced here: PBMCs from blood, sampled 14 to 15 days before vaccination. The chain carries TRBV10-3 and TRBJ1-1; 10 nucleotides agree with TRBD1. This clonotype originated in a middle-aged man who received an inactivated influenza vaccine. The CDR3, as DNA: TGTGCCATCAGCGGACAGGGGGGGAGATATACTGAAGCTTTCTTT. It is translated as CAISGQGGRYTEAFF.